The present entry profiles one T cell receptor (beta chain) with its context. The target antigen is unknown. The data were taken from a study of CXCR3-negative and CXCR3-positive naive CD8 T cells. Study-wide background: Total TRB output reached around 140 million reads, about 1.5 +/- 0.3 million per library. Whole-study results and caveats: Naive CXCR3-negative and CXCR3-positive cells had similar TRBV-TRBJ usage; memory differed.

CDR1 DFQATT and CDR2 SNEGSKA come from the germline V gene (reference sequence). This CDR3 region has 15 residues. Identification of naive CD8+ T cells rested on CD45RO-CCR7+CD27+CD95- status. Carrying UMI labels, the TRB cDNA libraries were prepared through 5' RACE. TCRdb re-called the 5' RACE reads; one entry per CDR3 protein, DNA not given. The sample totals about 130,000 distinct CDR3 sequences. This TCR was recovered from a human donor in good health. Some clones in this sample may be carry-over from other donors' samples. Sample: naive CXCR3- CD8+ T cells from blood. Documented subset: CD45RO-CCR7+CD27+CD95- naive CD8+ T cells lacking CXCR3 (TNR3-). This rearrangement joins TRBV20-1 to TRBJ2-7; TCRdb designates TRBD1, a call that cannot be tested without DNA. The CDR3 loop is CSASAVGGGPYEQYF.